Sequencing of this T cell receptor (beta chain) was carried out in a study of CD8 T cells in ankylosing spondylitis. General observations from the study: A motif in TCR beta, a set of about 8 highly homologous variants, appeared characteristic of ankylosing spondylitis blood. In ankylosing spondylitis patients, matched synovial fluid reportedly showed significant enrichment of disease-linked clones.

The CDR3 loop spans 14 amino acids. V was trimmed by 3 bases and J by 3 bases, leaving 8 bases between them. TCRdb ran MiXCR on the 5' RACE reads and lists one entry per CDR3 protein. The repertoire holds more than 100,000 distinct CDR3 sequences, with around 10% as singletons. Ten or more counts support this clonotype. Its antigen remains unidentified. Material for sequencing was blood, either unsorted or a sorted T cell fraction (not recorded which). This TCR was recovered from a female donor with ankylosing spondylitis or in good health (not recorded which). The J gene is TRBJ2-2, the V gene TRBV12-3 or TRBV12-4; D unresolved. The CDR3 here is CASSFGQDTGELFF. The CDR3 DNA reads TGTGCCAGCAGTTTCGGGCAGGACACCGGGGAGCTGTTTTTT.